This T cell receptor beta chain was sequenced in a study of cytomegalovirus exposure and HLA in healthy donors. The CDR3 covers 12 residues. Between the trimmed V and J ends, which lost 6 bases and 2 bases, there was a span of 11 bases. CDR1 GTSNPN and CDR2 SVGIG come from the germline V gene (reference sequence). Regarding this clone: What it binds is unknown.

Study results and limitations: Rare TCR sequences dominated, though some public TCRs recurred in many donors.

Generated by immunoSEQ multiplex PCR, the TCRdb table keeps only in-frame clones and is missing some. Of approximately 190,000 clones listed, 65% to 90% are singletons. This TCR was recovered from a woman between 25 and 40 years old in good health and CMV-seropositive. This rearrangement joins TRBV30 to TRBJ2-7; the D is unclear. The sequenced sample consisted of PBMCs. CDR3 region: CACRSRPYEQYF. In nucleotides, the CDR3 is TGTGCCTGTCGTAGCCGACCCTACGAGCAGTACTTC.